The clone carrying this TCR beta chain was recorded a few times. Antigen: not known. With molecular barcodes, quantitative 5'-RACE was used to make the TCR beta libraries. TCRdb fed the 5' RACE reads into MiXCR, producing one record per CDR3 protein. The repertoire holds about 700,000 distinct CDR3 sequences, with around 20% as singletons. The data were obtained in a study of CD8 T cells in ankylosing spondylitis. Findings and caveats of the study: Peripheral blood samples showed relatively rare disease-linked clones, and these clones were CD8+. As reported, disease-linked clones showed significant enrichment in matched ankylosing spondylitis synovial fluid. A subset of motif variants has previously been described in the synovial fluid and blood of reactive arthritis. In ankylosing spondylitis blood, a motif of roughly 8 highly homologous TCR beta variants appeared characteristic.

The V gene lost 5 bases and the J gene lost 5 bases, with 13 bases spanning the gap. Germline V lookup: CDR1 SEHNR, CDR2 FQNEAQ (reference sequence). There are 13 residues in the CDR3. The TCR was taken from a male donor with ankylosing spondylitis. The sequenced sample consisted of blood, either unsorted or a sorted T cell fraction (not recorded which). The chain links TRBV7-9 to TRBJ2-7; D unresolved. CDR3 coding DNA: TGTGCCAGCAGCCACCGATTCGGCAACGAGCAGTACTTC. Its translation: CASSHRFGNEQYF.